The 16 T cell receptor beta chains presented below share a single source sample, sequenced in a study of patients and donors after allogeneic stem cell transplantation. TCRdb independently ran MiXCR on the RT-PCR reads; one entry per CDR3 protein. The data contain a few hundred thousand distinct CDR3 sequences, 35% to 45% of them singletons. Sequenced: blood, either unsorted or a sorted T cell fraction (not recorded which). These receptors were obtained from a human donor who was either an allogeneic HSCT recipient or a stem cell or donor lymphocyte infusion donor (not recorded which). It is not recorded whose cells these are; they may come from a transplant donor.

The genes are TRBV5-1 and TRBJ1-6; no firm D call. This CDR3 spans 15 amino acids. Trimming removed 4 bases at V and 0 bases at J, with 8 bases between. Germline V lookup: CDR1 SGHRS, CDR2 YFSETQ. In DNA form, the CDR3 reads TGCGCCAGCAGCCCACGAAGCTCCTATAATTCACCCCTCCACTTT. It codes for CASSPRSSYNSPLHF. Filled out from reference TRBV5-1 and TRBJ1-6, the complete variable domain reads KAGVTQTPRYLIKTRGQQVTLSCSPISGHRSVSWYQQTPGQGLQFLFEYFSETQRNKGNFPGRFSGRQFSNSRSEMNVSTLELGDSALYLCASSPRSSYNSPLHFGNGTRLTVT.

This chain joins TRBV12-3 or TRBV12-4 and TRBJ1-2; D is perhaps TRBD1 (5 bases). Trimming cost V 5 bases and J 7 bases, with 11 bases left between them. The CDR3 loop spans 12 amino acids. This CDR3 reads CASSPRESGYTF. CDR3 coding DNA: TGTGCCAGCAGTCCCAGGGAATCTGGCTACACCTTC.

The gene calls are TRBV2 and TRBJ2-5; D remains unclear. V lost 4 bases and J 1 base, leaving 16 bases between the germline ends. The CDR3 consists of 16 residues. In germline, CDR1 is SNHLY, CDR2 FYNNEI. The CDR3 DNA reads TGTGCCAGCAGTGGCTTCGGGCAGGCCCTCCAAGAGACCCAGTACTTC. Residues: CASSGFGQALQETQYF.

This clonotype was recorded a few times. This chain uses TRBV12-3 or TRBV12-4 with TRBJ1-2; no reliable D call. This CDR3 is built from 15 residues. Trimming pared 2 bases from V and 4 bases from J, leaving 14 bases between. CDR3 bases: TGTGCCAGCAGTTTACTGGTCAGGCCTCTCTATGGCTACACCTTC. Residues: CASSLLVRPLYGYTF.

This clonotype was observed a few times. V and J are TRBV7-8 and TRBJ1-2; 9 bases map to TRBD1. The CDR3 spans 15 residues. J lost 6 bases, V lost 5 bases, and 10 bases had no gene match. The germline V gene encodes CDR1 SGHVS and CDR2 FQNEAQ. The CDR3 protein is CASSPTLRQGDGYTF. The CDR3 nucleotides are TGTGCCAGCAGCCCGACTCTCAGACAGGGGGATGGCTACACCTTC.

The chain uses TRBV6-1 and TRBJ1-2; perhaps TRBD1 as D (5 bases). The CDR3 loop spans 13 amino acids. The V gene's germline CDR1 is MNHNS and CDR2 SASEGT. V was shortened by 9 bases and J by 0 bases, with 11 bases between the two germline ends. The CDR3 region has the DNA TGTGCCAGTTCCAGGGCTTCTAACTATGGCTACACCTTC. This gives the protein CASSRASNYGYTF.

This clonotype was seen more than once but under ten times. V is TRBV10-3 and J is TRBJ2-5; no definite D call. The germline gives CDR1 ENHRY, CDR2 SYGVKD. The CDR3 is 12 amino acids. Between the trimmed V and J ends, which lost 8 bases and 2 bases, there was a span of 9 bases. The CDR3, as DNA: TGTGCCATCGCTGAATATCAAGAGACCCAGTACTTC. This translates into CAIAEYQETQYF.

V gene TRBV12-3 or TRBV12-4 combines with J gene TRBJ1-4, with D uncertain. The ends were cut back, 3 bases at V and 8 bases at J, with 13 bases in the middle. The length of the CDR3 is 14 residues. CDR3 in DNA: TGTGCCAGCAGTTTCAGAAGCGTAGGCGAAAAACTGTTTTTT. This codes for CASSFRSVGEKLFF.

The genes are TRBV12-3 or TRBV12-4 and TRBJ1-3, with a possible D match to TRBD1 (5 bases). Trimming took off 5 bases at V and 6 bases at J, with 14 bases between the two ends. This CDR3 region has 14 residues. The DNA of the CDR3 is TGTGCCAGCAGTGGGACGGACAACACAAACACCATATATTTT. Translation: CASSGTDNTNTIYF.

This clonotype was counted between two and nine times. The gene calls are TRBV5-1 and TRBJ2-1; TRBD1 aligns across 8 bases. Germline loops: CDR1 SGHRS, CDR2 YFSETQ. The ends lost 6 bases at V and 2 bases at J; junction bases unmatched: 1. The CDR3 runs to 13 residues. The CDR3 region is CASKQGAYNEQFF. CDR3 nucleotide sequence: TGCGCCAGCAAACAGGGGGCCTACAATGAGCAGTTCTTC.

This clonotype was found many times. The V call is TRBV18, the J call TRBJ2-6, with a tentative D call TRBD1 (5 bases). Germline lookup yields CDR1 KGHSH and CDR2 LQKENI. The ends were cut back, 8 bases at V and 4 bases at J, with 9 bases in the middle. The CDR3 consists of 13 residues. CDR3 nucleotide sequence: TGTGCCAGCCCAGGGTTAGGGGCCAACGTCCTGACTTTC. As protein: CASPGLGANVLTF.

The chain couples TRBV5-1 to TRBJ2-1; possibly TRBD1 or TRBD2 for D (5 bases each). The CDR3 runs to 14 residues. CDR1 is SGHRS and CDR2 is YFSETQ in the germline V gene. V lost 2 bases, J lost 8 bases, and 14 bases lay in between. As DNA, the CDR3 is TGCGCCAGCAGCTTCGGGGCCCTATTCGATGAGCAGTTCTTC. It codes for CASSFGALFDEQFF.

This clonotype has only one observation. This chain joins TRBV9 and TRBJ2-7, with TRBD1 matching over 9 bases. The CDR3 has 16 amino acids. V was pared by 0 bases and J by 3 bases, with 7 bases of the junction left unmatched. Germline V CDR1 and CDR2: SGDLS, YYNGEE. The CDR3 region has the DNA TGTGCCAGCAGCGTAGGGGGACAGGGAGGGTTCTACGAGCAGTACTTC. This sequence encodes CASSVGGQGGFYEQYF.

The chain links TRBV29-1 to TRBJ1-1; tentatively, D is TRBD1 (6 bases). The V and J ends lost 7 bases and 0 bases respectively, with 15 bases between them. The CDR3 loop spans 14 amino acids. Germline lookup yields CDR1 SQVTM and CDR2 ANQGSEA. CDR3 loop: CSAGQRLLNTEAFF. The CDR3 nucleotides read TGCAGCGCAGGACAGCGGCTCCTGAACACTGAAGCTTTCTTT.

This chain links TRBV7-9 with TRBJ2-3, with TRBD1 identical over 7 bases. The CDR3 covers 15 residues. With 6 bases clipped from V and 1 base from J, the junction kept 7 bases outside the gene matches. Germline assignment: CDR1 SEHNR and CDR2 FQNEAQ (reference sequence). CDR3 protein: CASSYIGTGTDTQYF. The CDR3 DNA sequence: TGTGCCAGCAGTTACATCGGGACAGGCACAGATACGCAGTATTTT.

The chain uses TRBV25-1 and TRBJ1-3; no clear D. V gave up 1 base and J gave up 0 bases, with 10 bases separating them. The CDR3 sequence is 16 residues long. The germline gives CDR1 MGHDK, CDR2 SYGVNS. This chain's CDR3 is CASSESAIFSGNTIYF. The CDR3 DNA follows: TGTGCCAGCAGTGAATCTGCCATATTCTCTGGAAACACCATATATTTT. Together with reference TRBV25-1 and TRBJ1-3, the CDR3 gives the full variable domain: EADIYQTPRYLVIGTGKKITLECSQTMGHDKMYWYQQDPGMELHLIHYSYGVNSTEKGDLSSESTVSRIRTEHFPLTLESARPSHTSQYLCASSESAIFSGNTIYFGEGSWLTVV.